Shown below are 8 T cell receptor beta chains from a single sample sequenced in a study of identical twins. Using its own MiXCR run on the 5' RACE reads, TCRdb lists one record per CDR3 protein. The data show nearly 250,000 distinct CDR3 sequences, approximately 7% seen once. This same sample was also part of a study on yellow fever vaccine responses in identical twins.

The material sequenced was memory (CD45RO+) T cells sorted from blood. Receptors originate from a woman aged 18-29 years in good health.

This clonotype showed up many times. V gene TRBV6-5 combines with J gene TRBJ2-3; D is perhaps TRBD2 (6 bases). CDR1 is MNHEY, CDR2 SVGAGI, per germline. The CDR3 runs 15 residues. V lost 0 bases and J 5 bases, leaving 12 bases between the germline ends. Here the CDR3 reads CASSYSTEGRDTQYF. The CDR3 DNA follows: TGTGCCAGCAGTTACTCGACGGAGGGTAGAGATACGCAGTATTTT.

Turning to this clonotype: The DNA is omitted, as the CDR3 cannot be located on it reliably, and the CDR3 follows TCRdb's listing. The V and J genes are TRBV10-3 and TRBJ2-6. CDR1 is ENHRY, CDR2 SYGVKD, per germline. The CDR3 contains 16 residues when both ends are counted. CDR3 residues: CAITSGQNSGANVLTF.

The chain employs TRBV5-1 and TRBJ2-7, with TRBD2 as a possible D gene (6 bases). The CDR3 loop spans 17 amino acids. Trimming took 3 bases from V and 0 from J, leaving 19 bases between them. CDR1 SGHRS and CDR2 YFSETQ come from the germline V gene. The CDR3 sequence is CASSSSISGLSSYEQYF. In DNA, the CDR3 is TGCGCCAGCAGCTCTAGTATATCGGGACTGAGCTCCTACGAGCAGTACTTC.

J is TRBJ2-7 and V is TRBV11-1, with 11 bases fitting TRBD1. Trimming cost V 4 bases and J 4 bases; bases outside gene matches: 15. The CDR3 has 18 amino acids. The germline CDR1 and CDR2 sequences are SGHAT and FQDESV (reference sequence). The CDR3 reads CASSSSDRGQTVSYEQYF. CDR3 DNA sequence: TGTGCCAGCAGCTCCTCGGACAGGGGGCAAACCGTGTCATACGAGCAGTACTTC.

This clonotype was seen at least ten times. The chain combines TRBV6-2 or TRBV6-3 with TRBJ2-3; 10 bases line up with TRBD1. Germline values: CDR1 MNHEY, CDR2 SVGEGT. The J segment lost 3 bases and the V segment lost 6 bases, leaving 9 bases of the junction unmatched. There are 16 residues in the CDR3. CDR3 DNA sequence: TGTGCCAGCAGCCCCAACCGGGACAGGGGAACAGATACGCAGTATTTT. Protein product: CASSPNRDRGTDTQYF.

This clonotype has ten or more counts. The chain employs TRBV7-6 and TRBJ2-1; 9 bases map to TRBD2. The CDR3 is 20 amino acids. Germline V gene lookup returns CDR1 SGHVS and CDR2 FNYEAQ. Trimming at V came to 0 bases and at J to 5 bases, leaving 17 bases not matched to a gene. CDR3 amino acids: CASSLAWDPGLAALNNEQFF. Here the CDR3 DNA reads TGTGCCAGCAGCTTAGCTTGGGATCCGGGACTAGCAGCACTTAACAATGAGCAGTTCTTC.

The J gene is TRBJ1-1, the V gene TRBV6-6; unclear D gene. CDR3 length: 12 residues. Trimming cost V 5 bases and J 1 base, with 5 bases left between them. CDR1 is MNHNY and CDR2 is SVGAGI in the germline V gene (reference sequence). In DNA, the CDR3 is TGTGCCAGCAGTGGACGGAACACTGAAGCTTTCTTT. Amino acids: CASSGRNTEAFF.

The table lists this clonotype with a few counts. The gene calls are TRBV20-1 and TRBJ2-2; 9 bases are shared with TRBD1. V was clipped by 7 bases and J by 1 base; unmatched bases: 4. CDR1 is DFQATT and CDR2 is SNEGSKA in the germline V gene (reference sequence). This CDR3 comprises 14 residues. CDR3 residues: CSVGQGMNTGELFF. Here the CDR3 DNA reads TGCAGTGTGGGACAGGGAATGAACACCGGGGAGCTGTTTTTT.